Presented here are 2 T cell receptor beta chains from one specimen sequenced in a study of breast tumors, draining lymph nodes, adjacent tissues. Samples came from axillary lymph nodes draining the breast cancer. TCRdb ran MiXCR on the multiplex PCR reads and lists one entry per CDR3 protein. Counted here are 200,000 to 250,000 distinct CDR3 sequences, around 34% occurring once; the ten biggest clones make up approximately 3.5%. The sample consisted of axillary lymph node tissue. The receptors come from a female donor with breast cancer. Some clones in this sample may be carry-over from other donors' samples.

This clonotype was observed at least ten times. This chain uses TRBV9 with TRBJ2-1, with 7 positions matching TRBD2. The CDR3 totals 16 residues. Trimming at V came to 2 bases and at J to 4 bases, leaving 9 bases not matched to a gene. CDR1 and CDR2 from the germline V gene are SGDLS and YYNGEE. CDR3 residues: CASSVRGGERYNEQFF. CDR3 DNA: TGTGCCAGCAGCGTCCGGGGAGGGGAAAGGTACAATGAGCAGTTCTTC.

There are many counts of this clonotype. The chain links TRBV7-2 to TRBJ2-5; D gene unclear. Trimming pared 0 bases from V and 0 bases from J, leaving 11 bases between. CDR1 and CDR2 from the germline V gene are SGHTA and FQGNSA. This CDR3 contains 16 residues. In DNA, the CDR3 is TGTGCCAGCAGCTTAGCCCTTGATCCGTACCAAGAGACCCAGTACTTC. It encodes CASSLALDPYQETQYF.